This section outlines one T cell receptor (beta chain) sequence together with its context. This entry comes from a study of blood T cell repertoires in COVID-19. For the study at large: Acute and convalescent COVID-19 samples came from the United States, Italy and Spain.

The assay was immunoSEQ multiplex PCR, and TCRdb's table has in-frame clones only and misses some. The sample contains almost 80,000 clones, 82% of which appear only once. Germline trimming cut 2 bases from V and 1 base from J; bases unmatched to any gene: 7. There are 17 residues in the CDR3. Germline loops: CDR1 SGHVS, CDR2 FQNEAQ. This rearrangement joins TRBV7-8 to TRBJ2-2; 7 bases are a match to TRBD1. The sequencing input was peripheral blood. This clonotype originated in a woman aged 70-85 years with acute or convalescent COVID-19. For the CDR3, the DNA is TGTGCCAGCAGCTTACTGTTCGACAGGGAGAACACCGGGGAGCTGTTTTTT. Translation gives CASSLLFDRENTGELFF.